The source of this T cell receptor beta chain is a study of T cells expressing NK-cell markers. Study-level background: Sorted CD3+CD56-NKG2C+, CD3+CD56+NKG2C- and CD3+CD56+NKG2C+ T cells were the source of the TCR beta repertoires.

Findings and limits, study-wide: In a group of 5 to 7 donors, dominant NKG2C+ clonotypes represented about 1.0-7.5% of CD8+ T cells.

TCRdb re-called the 5' RACE reads; one entry per CDR3 protein, DNA not given. The listing records some 410,000 distinct CDR3 sequences. Turning to this clonotype: The target antigen is unknown.

The material sequenced was blood T cells: a sorted CD56 or NKG2C T cell subset, CD4+ or CD8+ T cells, or bulk PBMC T cells (not recorded which). This TCR derives from a woman aged 18 to 75 in good health.

The chain's CDR3 is CASSLGLSEETQYF. The V and J genes are TRBV7-2 and TRBJ2-5. The CDR3 consists of 14 residues. Germline CDR1 is SGHTA and CDR2 is FQGNSA. The variable domain in full, completed from reference TRBV7-2 and TRBJ2-5, reads GAGVSQSPSNKVTEKGKDVELRCDPISGHTALYWYRQSLGQGLEFLIYFQGNSAPDKSGLPSDRFSAERTGGSVSTLTIQRTQQEDSAVYLCASSLGLSEETQYFGPGTRLLVL.